These 25 T cell receptor beta chains came from one sample sequenced in a study of shared clonotypes between healthy human individuals. Sequencing was performed with immunoSEQ multiplex PCR; in TCRdb, only in-frame clones are kept and a portion is missing. The sample holds about 490,000 clones, roughly 85% seen once. Sequencing used PBMCs. These receptors were taken from a woman between 35 and 50 years old in good health. Some clones in this sample may be carry-over from other donors' samples.

This chain connects TRBV9 to TRBJ2-7; D might be TRBD2 (7 bases). Trimming stripped 3 bases from V and 4 bases from J, with 11 bases between. This CDR3 spans 13 amino acids. CDR1 SGDLS and CDR2 YYNGEE come from the germline V gene. The chain's CDR3 is CASSAGGMYEQYF. The CDR3 DNA follows: TGTGCCAGCAGCGCGGGGGGCATGTACGAGCAGTACTTC.

The chain links TRBV7-8 to TRBJ1-1; unclear D gene. The CDR3 extends over 13 amino acids. Deletions cut 2 bases from V and 1 base from J, with 5 bases between. The V gene's germline CDR1 is SGHVS and CDR2 FQNEAQ. CDR3 DNA sequence: TGTGCCAGCAGCTTATCAGGGAACACTGAAGCTTTCTTT. Translating gives CASSLSGNTEAFF. Full variable domain (outside the CDR3, taken from reference TRBV7-8 and TRBJ1-1): GAGVSQSPRYKVAKRGQDVALRCDPISGHVSLFWYQQALGQGPEFLTYFQNEAQLDKSGLPSDRFFAERPEGSVSTLKIQRTQQEDSAVYLCASSLSGNTEAFFGQGTRLTVV.

The chain joins TRBV9 to TRBJ2-2; TRBD1 matches at 7 bases. This CDR3 is 14 amino acids long. The trim removed 4 bases at V and 3 bases at J, leaving 3 bases unmatched. The germline CDR1 and CDR2 sequences are SGDLS and YYNGEE. The CDR3 sequence is CASSRTGDTGELFF. The CDR3 DNA follows: TGTGCCAGCAGCCGTACAGGGGACACCGGGGAGCTGTTTTTT.

This clone was picked up a small number of times. The genes are TRBV29-1 and TRBJ2-1, with 10 bases aligning to TRBD2. Germline V gives CDR1 SQVTM, CDR2 ANQGSEA. The junction had 7 bases not matched to a gene; V was cut back by 5 bases and J by 6 bases. This CDR3 spans 14 amino acids. CDR3 in DNA: TGCAGCGTTTATAGCGGGAGGTCAGGCAATGAGCAGTTCTTC. Translated, it gives CSVYSGRSGNEQFF.

The rearrangement uses TRBV30 and TRBJ2-3; D might be TRBD2 (5 bases). Germline V gene lookup returns CDR1 GTSNPN and CDR2 SVGIG (reference sequence). Deletions cut 1 base from V and 2 bases from J, with 10 bases between. The CDR3 extends over 14 amino acids. CDR3 protein: CAWSGGRNTDTQYF. The CDR3 coding sequence is TGTGCCTGGAGTGGTGGGAGAAACACAGATACGCAGTATTTT.

The chain's CDR3 is CASSTERQGAYNEQFF. For the CDR3, the DNA is TGTGCCAGCAGTACCGAAAGACAGGGGGCGTACAATGAGCAGTTCTTC. This rearrangement joins TRBV28 to TRBJ2-1; 10 bases are shared with TRBD1. The junction had 8 bases not matched to a gene; V was cut back by 5 bases and J by 4 bases. This CDR3 is built from 16 residues. CDR1 is MDHEN and CDR2 is SYDVKM in the germline V gene.

V usage is TRBV5-1 and J usage is TRBJ2-1, with D maybe TRBD2 (5 bases). Between the trimmed V and J ends, which lost 3 bases and 2 bases, there was a span of 12 bases. This CDR3 is built from 15 residues. CDR1 and CDR2 from the germline V gene are SGHRS and YFSETQ. CDR3 in DNA: TGCGCCAGCAGCTACGACTACCGCCCCTACAATGAGCAGTTCTTC. This gives the protein CASSYDYRPYNEQFF.

The rearrangement links TRBV5-6 to TRBJ1-2; 11 bases match TRBD1. Germline V gene sequence: CDR1 SGHDT, CDR2 YYEEEE. V was pared by 4 bases and J by 0 bases, with 8 bases of the junction left unmatched. The CDR3 totals 17 residues. The CDR3 DNA follows: TGTGCCAGCAGCGCTGTCGGGACAGGGGGATCTAACTATGGCTACACCTTC. Protein product: CASSAVGTGGSNYGYTF.

The chain links TRBV6-5 to TRBJ2-7, with TRBD2 identical over 9 bases. With V trimmed by 5 bases and J by 7 bases, 9 bases remained unmatched. The CDR3 sequence is 14 residues long. Germline V gene sequence: CDR1 MNHEY, CDR2 SVGAGI. The CDR3, as DNA: TGTGCCAGCAGTCAGATAGCGGGAGTCTGGGAGCAGTACTTC. This gives the protein CASSQIAGVWEQYF.

The V gene is TRBV10-2, the J gene TRBJ2-1, with D possibly being TRBD1 or TRBD2 (6 bases each). Trimming left V 0 bases short and J 4 bases short, with 16 bases between. Germline V lookup: CDR1 WSHSY, CDR2 SAAADI. CDR3 size: 17 residues. This chain's CDR3 is CASSESRGPVLYNEQFF. In DNA, the CDR3 is TGCGCCAGCAGTGAGTCCCGGGGGCCTGTTTTATACAATGAGCAGTTCTTC.

CDR3 bases: TGTGCCAGCAGCGTAAGGACTAGCGGGTCCCAGCGGGAGCAGTTCTTC. Encoded protein: CASSVRTSGSQREQFF. The rearrangement uses TRBV9 and TRBJ2-1, with 11 bases aligning to TRBD2. The CDR3 length is 16 residues. The J segment lost 10 bases and the V segment lost 1 base, leaving 10 bases of the junction unmatched. The V gene's germline CDR1 is SGDLS and CDR2 YYNGEE.

The chain uses TRBV27 and TRBJ2-7; TRBD2 aligns across 11 bases. This CDR3 spans 13 amino acids. Trimming cost V 8 bases and J 3 bases; bases outside gene matches: 3. Germline V gives CDR1 MNHEY, CDR2 SMNVEV (reference sequence). CDR3 bases: TGTGCCAGCCGACTAGCGGGGTACTACGAGCAGTACTTC. This encodes CASRLAGYYEQYF.

The rearrangement uses TRBV5-1 and TRBJ2-3; TRBD2 matches at 8 bases. The length of the CDR3 is 14 residues. Germline lookup yields CDR1 SGHRS and CDR2 YFSETQ. V dropped 4 bases and J dropped 3; count of bases not matched to a gene: 4. The CDR3 coding sequence is TGCGCCAGCAGCCCGGCGGGGGGAACAGATACGCAGTATTTT. Translated, it gives CASSPAGGTDTQYF.

This sequence joins TRBV25-1 and TRBJ2-2; maybe TRBD2 (6 bases). The germline gives CDR1 MGHDK, CDR2 SYGVNS. V lost 1 base, J lost 0 bases, and 12 bases lay in between. CDR3 length: 17 residues. The DNA for the CDR3 is TGTGCCAGCAGTGAATTCCCGAGCGGGTCGAACACCGGGGAGCTGTTTTTT. It encodes CASSEFPSGSNTGELFF.

The CDR3 DNA follows: TGTGCCAGCAGCCAAGACGACAGGGGTTATGGCTACACCTTC. Protein product: CASSQDDRGYGYTF. The rearrangement uses TRBV4-2 and TRBJ1-2, with TRBD1 matching over 8 bases. This CDR3 is 14 amino acids long. J lost 5 bases, V lost 0 bases, and 2 bases had no gene match. Per the germline V gene, CDR1 is LGHNA and CDR2 is YNFKEQ.

The chain employs TRBV5-8 and TRBJ1-4, with D maybe TRBD1 (5 bases). This CDR3 comprises 14 residues. Per germline, CDR1 SGHTS and CDR2 YDEGEE. The V end was cut by 7 bases, the J end by 11 bases, with 21 bases between. This chain's CDR3 is CASESYGRGGKLFF. CDR3 sequence (DNA): TGTGCCAGCGAATCCTACGGGAGGGGTGGCAAACTGTTTTTT.

The V and J genes are TRBV11-3 and TRBJ2-1; D ambiguous. With 0 bases removed from V and 6 bases from J, the gap between germline ends came to 9 bases. The V gene's germline CDR1 is SGHNT and CDR2 YENEEA. The CDR3 has 14 residues. The DNA for the CDR3 is TGTGCCAGCAGCTTAGATTCATCCCGCAATGAGCAGTTCTTC. Its translation is CASSLDSSRNEQFF.

As regards this clone: The sample has other DNA sequences that encode this CDR3 too. The rearrangement uses TRBV10-3 and TRBJ2-2; D gene uncertain. The V end was cut by 3 bases, the J end by 4 bases, with 3 bases between. This CDR3 spans 12 amino acids. Germline CDR1 is ENHRY and CDR2 is SYGVKD. The CDR3, as DNA: TGTGCCATCAGTGAAGGCACCGGGGAGCTGTTTTTT. Translating gives CAISEGTGELFF.

V and J are TRBV18 and TRBJ1-5; 8 nucleotides match TRBD1. Germline V lookup: CDR1 KGHSH, CDR2 LQKENI. V gave up 2 bases and J gave up 6 bases; unmatched junction bases: 6. This CDR3 has 15 amino acids. The CDR3 sequence is CASSPSQGAGQPQHF. The CDR3 DNA reads as TGTGCCAGCTCACCATCCCAGGGGGCGGGTCAGCCCCAGCATTTT.

This clone was seen at least ten times. V gene TRBV7-2 combines with J gene TRBJ2-1; 11 bases are shared with TRBD1. Trimming at V came to 5 bases and at J to 7 bases, leaving 7 bases not matched to a gene. Germline V gene lookup returns CDR1 SGHTA and CDR2 FQGNSA. CDR3 length: 15 amino acids. CDR3: CASSPGQGARNEQFF. CDR3 DNA sequence: TGTGCCAGCAGCCCCGGACAGGGGGCTAGAAATGAGCAGTTCTTC. Variable domain in full (rest from reference TRBV7-2 and TRBJ2-1): GAGVSQSPSNKVTEKGKDVELRCDPISGHTALYWYRQSLGQGLEFLIYFQGNSAPDKSGLPSDRFSAERTGGSVSTLTIQRTQQEDSAVYLCASSPGQGARNEQFFGPGTRLTVL.

This clone appeared a few times. The J gene is TRBJ2-3, the V gene TRBV29-1, with TRBD2 matching over 12 bases. The CDR3 totals 15 residues. With 4 bases clipped from V and 2 bases from J, the junction kept 4 bases outside the gene matches. From germline, CDR1 is SQVTM and CDR2 ANQGSEA. The CDR3 reads CSVAGLAGFTDTQYF. The CDR3 bases are TGCAGCGTTGCGGGACTAGCGGGTTTCACAGATACGCAGTATTTT.

The chain has TRBV7-9 and TRBJ2-2; the match to TRBD2 covers 8 bases. Trimming at V came to 5 bases and at J to 6 bases, leaving 8 bases not matched to a gene. The V gene's germline CDR1 is SEHNR and CDR2 FQNEAQ (reference sequence). The CDR3 covers 15 residues. The CDR3 spells CASSPPGLAAGELFF. In nucleotides, the CDR3 is TGTGCCAGCAGCCCTCCCGGACTAGCCGCCGGGGAGCTGTTTTTT.

The gene calls are TRBV4-1 and TRBJ2-3, with 9 nucleotides matching TRBD2. Germline assignment: CDR1 MGHRA and CDR2 YSYEKL. This CDR3 has 17 residues. V shed 5 bases and J 4 bases; nucleotides not matched to a gene: 13. CDR3 nucleotides: TGCGCCAGCAGCGAGGGACTAGCCCATGAGGGTTCAGATACGCAGTATTTT. This encodes CASSEGLAHEGSDTQYF.

This clone was seen a few times. The V gene is TRBV4-1, the J gene TRBJ2-5, with 9 bases aligning to TRBD2. The CDR3 runs 15 residues. CDR1 and CDR2 (germline): MGHRA, YSYEKL. The V gene end was trimmed by 4 bases and the J gene end by 1 base; junction bases not matched to a gene: 4. The CDR3 protein is CASSRLAAFQETQYF. CDR3 coding DNA: TGCGCCAGCAGCCGACTAGCGGCATTCCAAGAGACCCAGTACTTC.

This clone came up once. This chain joins TRBV7-6 and TRBJ1-1, with D hard to call. Per the germline V gene, CDR1 is SGHVS and CDR2 is FNYEAQ. Trimming removed 0 bases at V and 4 bases at J, with 12 bases between. This CDR3 comprises 15 residues. The CDR3 bases are TGTGCCAGCAGCTTAGCGCTTTCCGCGAGCACTGAAGCTTTCTTT. It specifies CASSLALSASTEAFF.